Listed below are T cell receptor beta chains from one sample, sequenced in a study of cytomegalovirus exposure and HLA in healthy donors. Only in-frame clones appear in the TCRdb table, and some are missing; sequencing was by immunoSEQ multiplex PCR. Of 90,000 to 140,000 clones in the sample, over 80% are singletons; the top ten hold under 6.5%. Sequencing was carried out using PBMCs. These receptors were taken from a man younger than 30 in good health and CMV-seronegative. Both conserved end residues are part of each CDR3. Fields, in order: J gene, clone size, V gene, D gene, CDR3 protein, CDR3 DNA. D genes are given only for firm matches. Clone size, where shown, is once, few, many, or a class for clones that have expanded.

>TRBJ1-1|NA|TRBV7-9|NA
CASSSVSGTENTEAFF
TGTGCCAGCAGCTCCGTTTCTGGTACAGAGAACACTGAAGCTTTCTTT
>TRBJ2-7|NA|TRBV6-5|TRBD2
CASSPTGRGAYEQYF
TGTGCCAGCAGCCCTACTGGGCGGGGGGCCTACGAGCAGTACTTC
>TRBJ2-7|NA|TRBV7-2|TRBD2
CASSPGLAGERPYEQYF
TGTGCCAGCAGCCCGGGACTAGCGGGAGAGCGACCCTACGAGCAGTACTTC
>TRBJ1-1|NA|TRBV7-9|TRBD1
CASSVTRGLGTEAFF
TGTGCCAGCAGCGTCACCAGGGGGCTGGGAACTGAAGCTTTCTTT
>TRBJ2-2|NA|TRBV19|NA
CASSPGQGELFF
TGTGCCAGTAGTCCCGGACAGGGGGAGCTGTTTTTT
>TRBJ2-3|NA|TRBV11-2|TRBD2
CASSLVLAGFGTDTQYF
TGTGCCAGCAGCTTAGTGCTAGCGGGATTTGGCACAGATACGCAGTATTTT
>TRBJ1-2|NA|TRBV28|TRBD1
CASRGDSQAEAPYGYTF
TGTGCCAGCAGGGGGGACAGCCAAGCCGAGGCCCCTTATGGCTACACCTTC
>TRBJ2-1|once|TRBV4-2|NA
CASSQEVTYYNEQFF
TGTGCCAGCAGCCAAGAAGTCACTTATTACAATGAGCAGTTCTTC
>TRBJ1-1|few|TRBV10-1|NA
CASSENPAGRTEAFF
TGCGCCAGCAGTGAAAACCCGGCAGGGCGGACTGAAGCTTTCTTT
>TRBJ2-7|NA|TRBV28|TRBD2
CASSLEVTSHISYEQYF
TGTGCCAGCAGTTTAGAGGTGACTAGCCATATTTCCTACGAGCAGTACTTC
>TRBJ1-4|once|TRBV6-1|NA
CASSATGRTATNEKLFF
TGTGCCAGCAGTGCCACGGGGAGAACCGCAACTAATGAAAAACTGTTTTTT
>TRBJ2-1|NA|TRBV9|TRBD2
CASSETSGIRYEQFF
TGTGCCAGCAGCGAGACTAGCGGGATTAGGTATGAGCAGTTCTTC
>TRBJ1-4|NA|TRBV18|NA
CASSPSGGEKLFF
TGTGCCAGCTCACCGTCGGGAGGGGAAAAACTGTTTTTT
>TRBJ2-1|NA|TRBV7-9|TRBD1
CASTLPPSRTGGEGNEQFF
TGTGCCAGCACCCTCCCTCCCAGCAGGACAGGGGGCGAGGGGAATGAGCAGTTCTTC